This TCR beta chain was retrieved from a study of blood T cells in healthy people across ages. Findings and caveats of the study: PBMCs that were unsorted prevented a conclusive naive versus antigen-experienced comparison.

PCR was performed a second time for about 7 to 11 cycles using a sample-barcoded 5' primer and a J-beta primer mix. All cDNA molecules were each tagged by a template-switch adaptor with 12 random nucleotides. Every sample gave at least 2.5 million paired-end reads containing CDR3. TCRdb independently ran MiXCR on the 5' RACE reads; one entry per CDR3 protein. Of about 1,500,000 distinct CDR3 sequences detected, under 30% appear once; the ten largest clones hold 6.5% to 8.5%. Germline V gives CDR1 SGHRS, CDR2 YFSETQ. The CDR3 is 15 residues long. The junction had 11 bases not matched to a gene; V was cut back by 6 bases and J by 3 bases. Note on this clonotype: Its specificity is unknown.

The sequence was obtained from a woman younger than 45 in good health. Sequences were obtained from blood. The chain has TRBV5-1 and TRBJ2-7, with 8 bases identical to TRBD2. The CDR3 DNA reads TGCGCCAGCAACCCGGGGGGGAGGACAATCTACGAGCAGTACTTC. Translating gives CASNPGGRTIYEQYF.